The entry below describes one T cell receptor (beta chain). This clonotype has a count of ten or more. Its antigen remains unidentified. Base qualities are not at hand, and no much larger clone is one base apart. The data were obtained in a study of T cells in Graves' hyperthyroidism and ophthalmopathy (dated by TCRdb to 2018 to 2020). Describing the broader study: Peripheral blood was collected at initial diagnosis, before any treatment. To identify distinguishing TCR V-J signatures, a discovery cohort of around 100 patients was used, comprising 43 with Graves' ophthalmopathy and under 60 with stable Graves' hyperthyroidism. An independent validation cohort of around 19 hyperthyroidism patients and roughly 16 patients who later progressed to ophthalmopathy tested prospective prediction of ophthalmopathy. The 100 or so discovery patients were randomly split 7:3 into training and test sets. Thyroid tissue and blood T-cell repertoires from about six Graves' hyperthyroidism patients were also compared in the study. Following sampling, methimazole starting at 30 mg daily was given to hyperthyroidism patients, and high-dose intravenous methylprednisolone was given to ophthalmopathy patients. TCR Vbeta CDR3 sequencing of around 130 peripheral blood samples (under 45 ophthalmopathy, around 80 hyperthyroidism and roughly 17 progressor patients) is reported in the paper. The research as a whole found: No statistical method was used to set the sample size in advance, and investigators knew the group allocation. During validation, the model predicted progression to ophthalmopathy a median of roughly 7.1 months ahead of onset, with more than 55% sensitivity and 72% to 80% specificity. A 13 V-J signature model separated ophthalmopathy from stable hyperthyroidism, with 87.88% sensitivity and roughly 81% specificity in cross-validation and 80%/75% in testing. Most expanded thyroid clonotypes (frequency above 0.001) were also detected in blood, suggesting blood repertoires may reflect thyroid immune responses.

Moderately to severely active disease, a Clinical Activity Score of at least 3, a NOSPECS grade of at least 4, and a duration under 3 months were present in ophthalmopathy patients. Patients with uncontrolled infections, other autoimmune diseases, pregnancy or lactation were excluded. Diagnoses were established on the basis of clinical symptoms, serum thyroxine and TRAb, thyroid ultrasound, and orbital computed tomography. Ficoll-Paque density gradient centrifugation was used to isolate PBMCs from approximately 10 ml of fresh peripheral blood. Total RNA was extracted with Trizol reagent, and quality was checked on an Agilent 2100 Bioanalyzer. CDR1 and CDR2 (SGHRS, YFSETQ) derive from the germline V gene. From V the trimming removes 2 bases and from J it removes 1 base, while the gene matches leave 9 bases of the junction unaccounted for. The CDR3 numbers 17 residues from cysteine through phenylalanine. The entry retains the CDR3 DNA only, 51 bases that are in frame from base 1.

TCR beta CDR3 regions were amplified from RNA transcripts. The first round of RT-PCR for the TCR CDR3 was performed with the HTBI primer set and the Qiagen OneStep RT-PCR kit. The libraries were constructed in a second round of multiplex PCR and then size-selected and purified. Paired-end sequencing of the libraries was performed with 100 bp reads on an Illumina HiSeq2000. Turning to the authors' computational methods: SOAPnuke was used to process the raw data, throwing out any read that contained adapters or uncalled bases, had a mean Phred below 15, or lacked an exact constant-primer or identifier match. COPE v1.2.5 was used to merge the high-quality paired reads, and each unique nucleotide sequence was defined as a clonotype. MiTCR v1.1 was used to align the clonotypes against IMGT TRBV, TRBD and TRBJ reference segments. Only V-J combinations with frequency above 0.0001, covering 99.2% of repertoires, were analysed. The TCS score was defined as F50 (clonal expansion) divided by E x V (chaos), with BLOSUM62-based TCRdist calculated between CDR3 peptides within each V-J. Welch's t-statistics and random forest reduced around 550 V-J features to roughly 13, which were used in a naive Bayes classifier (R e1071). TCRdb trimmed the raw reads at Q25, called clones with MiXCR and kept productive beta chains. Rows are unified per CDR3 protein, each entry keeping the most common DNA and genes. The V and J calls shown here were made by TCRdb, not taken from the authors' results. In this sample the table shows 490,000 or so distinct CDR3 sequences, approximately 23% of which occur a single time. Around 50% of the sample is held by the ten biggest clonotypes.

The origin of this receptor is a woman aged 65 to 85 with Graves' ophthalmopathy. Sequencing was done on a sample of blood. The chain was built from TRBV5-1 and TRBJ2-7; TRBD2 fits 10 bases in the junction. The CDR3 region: CASSFGTSATISYEQYF. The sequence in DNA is TGCGCCAGCAGCTTTGGGACTAGCGCCACAATTTCCTACGAGCAGTACTTC.